Described below is a single TCR beta chain sequence and its context. Germline loops: CDR1 SNHLY, CDR2 FYNNEI. Trimming removed 2 bases from V and 3 bases from J, with 7 bases in between. This CDR3 spans 14 amino acids. The data stem from a study of cytomegalovirus exposure and HLA in healthy donors. Primers for the PCR totalled 60 Vbeta and 13 Jbeta. The data were produced by immunoSEQ multiplex PCR, yet TCRdb's version contains in-frame clones alone and is incomplete. In the table there are under 200,000 clones, around four fifths of which are singletons. This chain joins TRBV2 and TRBJ2-2; D unresolved. This clonotype was sampled from a woman younger than 30 in good health and CMV-seronegative. Input material: PBMCs. In DNA form, the CDR3 reads TGTGCCAGCAGTGAACCTCTCGACACCGGGGAGCTGTTTTTT. Protein: CASSEPLDTGELFF.